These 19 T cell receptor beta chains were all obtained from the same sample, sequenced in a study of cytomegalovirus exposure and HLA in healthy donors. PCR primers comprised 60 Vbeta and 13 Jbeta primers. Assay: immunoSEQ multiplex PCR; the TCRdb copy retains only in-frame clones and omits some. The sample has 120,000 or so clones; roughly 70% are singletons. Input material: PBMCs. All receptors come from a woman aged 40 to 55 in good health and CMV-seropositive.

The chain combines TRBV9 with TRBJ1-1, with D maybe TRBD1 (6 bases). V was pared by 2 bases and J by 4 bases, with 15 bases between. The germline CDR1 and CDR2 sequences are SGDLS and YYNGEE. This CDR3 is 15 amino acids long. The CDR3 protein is CASSVYGGGGTEAFF. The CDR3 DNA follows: TGTGCCAGCAGCGTCTACGGAGGGGGGGGCACTGAAGCTTTCTTT. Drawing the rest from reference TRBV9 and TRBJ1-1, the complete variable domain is DSGVTQTPKHLITATGQRVTLRCSPRSGDLSVYWYQQSLDQGLQFLIQYYNGEERAKGNILERFSAQQFPDLHSELNLSSLELGDSALYFCASSVYGGGGTEAFFGQGTRLTVV.

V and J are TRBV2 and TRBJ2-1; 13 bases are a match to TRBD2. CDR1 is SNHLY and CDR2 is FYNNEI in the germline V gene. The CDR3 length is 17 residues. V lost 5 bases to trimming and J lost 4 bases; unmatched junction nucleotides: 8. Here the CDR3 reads CASSYSGLAGVYNEQFF. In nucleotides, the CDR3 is TGTGCCAGCAGTTACTCAGGACTAGCGGGAGTGTACAATGAGCAGTTCTTC.

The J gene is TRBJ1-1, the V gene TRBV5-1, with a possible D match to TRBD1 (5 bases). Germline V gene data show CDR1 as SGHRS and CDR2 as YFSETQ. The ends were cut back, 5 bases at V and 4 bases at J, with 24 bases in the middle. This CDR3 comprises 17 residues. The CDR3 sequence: CASSLTRVIPYGTEAFF. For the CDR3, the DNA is TGCGCCAGCAGTCTTACCAGGGTGATCCCGTATGGCACTGAAGCTTTCTTT.

This CDR3 reads CASSSGGPFYGYTF. In DNA form, the CDR3 reads TGTGCCAGCAGTTCCGGGGGACCCTTCTATGGCTACACCTTC. This sequence joins TRBV28 and TRBJ1-2; weak D call: TRBD1 (5 bases). Germline loops: CDR1 MDHEN, CDR2 SYDVKM. CDR3 length equals 14 residues. Trimming stripped 4 bases from V and 4 bases from J, with 13 bases between.

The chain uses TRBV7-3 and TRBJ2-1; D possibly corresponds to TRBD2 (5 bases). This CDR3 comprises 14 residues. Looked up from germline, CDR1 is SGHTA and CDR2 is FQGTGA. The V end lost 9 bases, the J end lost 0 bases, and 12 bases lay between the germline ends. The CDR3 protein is CASAPDSSYNEQFF. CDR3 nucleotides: TGTGCCAGTGCCCCGGACTCCTCCTACAATGAGCAGTTCTTC.

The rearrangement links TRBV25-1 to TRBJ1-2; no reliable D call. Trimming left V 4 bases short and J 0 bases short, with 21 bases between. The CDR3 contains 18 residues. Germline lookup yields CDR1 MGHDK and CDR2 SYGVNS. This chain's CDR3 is CASSGNPEGTATNYGYTF. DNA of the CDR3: TGTGCCAGCAGTGGAAACCCTGAGGGAACAGCTACTAACTATGGCTACACCTTC.

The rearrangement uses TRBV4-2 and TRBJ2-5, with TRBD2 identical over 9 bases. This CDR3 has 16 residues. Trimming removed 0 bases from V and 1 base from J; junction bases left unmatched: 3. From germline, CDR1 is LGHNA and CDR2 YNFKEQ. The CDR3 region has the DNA TGTGCCAGCAGCCAAGAACCAGCGGGGGGCCAAGAGACCCAGTACTTC. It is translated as CASSQEPAGGQETQYF.

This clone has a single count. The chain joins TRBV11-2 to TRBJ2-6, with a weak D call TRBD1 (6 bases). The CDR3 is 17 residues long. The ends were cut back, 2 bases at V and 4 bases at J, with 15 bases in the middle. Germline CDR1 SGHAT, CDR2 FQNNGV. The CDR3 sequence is CASSLNRAVTGANVLTF. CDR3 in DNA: TGTGCCAGCAGCTTAAACAGGGCCGTTACCGGGGCCAACGTCCTGACTTTC.

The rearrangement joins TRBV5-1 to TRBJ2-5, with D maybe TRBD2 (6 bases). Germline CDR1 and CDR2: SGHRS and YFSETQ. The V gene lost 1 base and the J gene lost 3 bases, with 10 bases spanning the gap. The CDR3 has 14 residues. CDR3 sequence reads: CASSLWREKETQYF. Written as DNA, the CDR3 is TGCGCCAGCAGCTTGTGGCGGGAAAAAGAGACCCAGTACTTC.

The CDR3 DNA reads TGTGCCAGCACCCGGGACAGGGTCAACAATGAGCAGTTCTTC. It encodes CASTRDRVNNEQFF. The gene calls are TRBV27 and TRBJ2-1, with 9 nucleotides matching TRBD1. The CDR3 contains 14 residues. Trimming cost V 7 bases and J 5 bases; bases outside gene matches: 6. CDR1 MNHEY and CDR2 SMNVEV come from the germline V gene (reference sequence).

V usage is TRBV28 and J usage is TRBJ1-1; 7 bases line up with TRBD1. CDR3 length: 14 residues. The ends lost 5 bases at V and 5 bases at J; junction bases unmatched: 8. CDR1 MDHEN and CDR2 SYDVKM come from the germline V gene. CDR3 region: CASSPSDRRTEAFF. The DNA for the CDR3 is TGTGCCAGCAGTCCGTCGGACAGGAGGACTGAAGCTTTCTTT.

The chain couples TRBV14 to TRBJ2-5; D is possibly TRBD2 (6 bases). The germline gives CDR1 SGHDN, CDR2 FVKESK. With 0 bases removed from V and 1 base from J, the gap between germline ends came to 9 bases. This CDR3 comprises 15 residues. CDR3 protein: CASSQDGGAQETQYF. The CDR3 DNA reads TGTGCCAGCAGCCAAGACGGCGGGGCCCAAGAGACCCAGTACTTC.

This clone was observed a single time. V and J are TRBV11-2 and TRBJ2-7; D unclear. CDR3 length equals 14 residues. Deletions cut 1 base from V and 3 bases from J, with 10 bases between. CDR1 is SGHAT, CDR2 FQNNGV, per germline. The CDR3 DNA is TGTGCCAGCAGCTTAGGCTTTTCCAGCTACGAGCAGTACTTC. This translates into CASSLGFSSYEQYF.

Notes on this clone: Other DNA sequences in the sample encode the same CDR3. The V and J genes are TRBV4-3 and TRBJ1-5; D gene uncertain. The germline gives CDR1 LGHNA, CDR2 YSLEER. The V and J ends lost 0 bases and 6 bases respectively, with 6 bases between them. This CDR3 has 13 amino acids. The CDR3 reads CASSQDHSQPQHF. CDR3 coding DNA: TGCGCCAGCAGCCAAGACCACAGTCAGCCCCAGCATTTT.

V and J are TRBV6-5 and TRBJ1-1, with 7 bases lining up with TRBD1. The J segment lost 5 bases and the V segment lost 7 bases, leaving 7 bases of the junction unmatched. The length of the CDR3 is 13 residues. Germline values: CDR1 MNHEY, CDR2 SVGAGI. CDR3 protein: CASTRNRGTEAFF. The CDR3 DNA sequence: TGTGCCAGCACCCGTAACAGGGGTACTGAAGCTTTCTTT.

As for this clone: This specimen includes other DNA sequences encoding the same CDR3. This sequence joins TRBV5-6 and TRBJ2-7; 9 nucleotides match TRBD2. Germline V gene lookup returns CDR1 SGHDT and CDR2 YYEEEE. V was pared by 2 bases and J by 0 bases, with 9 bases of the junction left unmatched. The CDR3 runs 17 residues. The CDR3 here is CASSFSGGNPPSYEQYF. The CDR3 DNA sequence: TGTGCCAGCAGCTTTAGCGGGGGAAATCCACCCTCCTACGAGCAGTACTTC. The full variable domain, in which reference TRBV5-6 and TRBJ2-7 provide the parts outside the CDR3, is DAGVTQSPTHLIKTRGQQVTLRCSPKSGHDTVSWYQQALGQGPQFIFQYYEEEERQRGNFPDRFSGHQFPNYSSELNVNALLLGDSALYLCASSFSGGNPPSYEQYFGPGTRLTVT.

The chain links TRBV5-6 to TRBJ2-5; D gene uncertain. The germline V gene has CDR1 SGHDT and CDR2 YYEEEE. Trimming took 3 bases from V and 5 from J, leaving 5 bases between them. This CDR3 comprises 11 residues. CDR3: CASSSSETQYF. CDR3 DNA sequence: TGTGCCAGCAGCTCTAGTGAGACCCAGTACTTC.

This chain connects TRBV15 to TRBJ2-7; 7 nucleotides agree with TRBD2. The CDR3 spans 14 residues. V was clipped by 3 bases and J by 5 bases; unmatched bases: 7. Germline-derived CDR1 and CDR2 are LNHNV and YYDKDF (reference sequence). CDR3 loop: CATSRAGDSDEQYF. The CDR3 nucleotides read TGTGCCACCAGCAGGGCGGGGGATTCAGACGAGCAGTACTTC.

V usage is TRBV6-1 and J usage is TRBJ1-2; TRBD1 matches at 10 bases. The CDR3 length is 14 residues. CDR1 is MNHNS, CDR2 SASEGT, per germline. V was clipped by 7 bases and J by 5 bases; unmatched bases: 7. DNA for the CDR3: TGTGCCAGCACCTTGACAGGGGGCGATTATGGCTACACCTTC. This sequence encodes CASTLTGGDYGYTF.